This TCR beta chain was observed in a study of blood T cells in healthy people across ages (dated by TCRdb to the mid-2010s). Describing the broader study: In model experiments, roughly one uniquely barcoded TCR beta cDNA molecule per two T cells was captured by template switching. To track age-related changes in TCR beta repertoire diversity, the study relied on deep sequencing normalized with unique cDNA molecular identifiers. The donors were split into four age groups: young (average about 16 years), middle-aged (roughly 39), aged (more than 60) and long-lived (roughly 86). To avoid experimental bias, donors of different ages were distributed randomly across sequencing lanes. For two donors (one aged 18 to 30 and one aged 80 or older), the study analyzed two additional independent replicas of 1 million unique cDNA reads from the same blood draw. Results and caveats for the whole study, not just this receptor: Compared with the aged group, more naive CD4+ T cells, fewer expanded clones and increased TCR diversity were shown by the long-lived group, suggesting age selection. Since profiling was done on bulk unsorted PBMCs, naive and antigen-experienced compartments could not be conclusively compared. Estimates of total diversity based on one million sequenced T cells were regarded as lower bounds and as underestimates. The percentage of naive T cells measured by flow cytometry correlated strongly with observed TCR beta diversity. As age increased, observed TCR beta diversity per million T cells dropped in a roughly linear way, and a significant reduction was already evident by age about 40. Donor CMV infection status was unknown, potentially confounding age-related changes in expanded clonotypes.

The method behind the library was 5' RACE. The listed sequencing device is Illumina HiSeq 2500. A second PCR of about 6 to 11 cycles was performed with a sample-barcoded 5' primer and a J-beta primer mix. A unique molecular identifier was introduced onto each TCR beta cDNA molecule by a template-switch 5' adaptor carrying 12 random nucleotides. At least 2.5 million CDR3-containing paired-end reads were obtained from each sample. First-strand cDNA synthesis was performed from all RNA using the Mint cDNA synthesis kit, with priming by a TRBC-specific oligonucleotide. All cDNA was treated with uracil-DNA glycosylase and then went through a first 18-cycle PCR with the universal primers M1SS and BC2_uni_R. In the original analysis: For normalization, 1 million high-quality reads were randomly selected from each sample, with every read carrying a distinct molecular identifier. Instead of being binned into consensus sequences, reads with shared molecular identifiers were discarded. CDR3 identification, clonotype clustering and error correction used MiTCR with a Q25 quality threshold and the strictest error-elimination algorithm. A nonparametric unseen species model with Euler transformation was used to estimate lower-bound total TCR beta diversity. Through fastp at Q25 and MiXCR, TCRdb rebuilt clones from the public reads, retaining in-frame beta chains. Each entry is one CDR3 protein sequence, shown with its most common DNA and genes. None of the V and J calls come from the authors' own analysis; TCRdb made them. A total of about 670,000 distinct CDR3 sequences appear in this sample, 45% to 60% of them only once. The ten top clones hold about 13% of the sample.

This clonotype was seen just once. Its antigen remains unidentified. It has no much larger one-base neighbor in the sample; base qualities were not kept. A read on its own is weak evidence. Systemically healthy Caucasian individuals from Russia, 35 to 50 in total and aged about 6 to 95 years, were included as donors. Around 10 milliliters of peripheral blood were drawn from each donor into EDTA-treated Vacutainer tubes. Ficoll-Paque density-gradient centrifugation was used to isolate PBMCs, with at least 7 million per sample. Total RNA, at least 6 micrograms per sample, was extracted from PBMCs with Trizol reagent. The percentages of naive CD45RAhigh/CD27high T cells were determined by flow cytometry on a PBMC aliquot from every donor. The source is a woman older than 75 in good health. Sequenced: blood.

The CDR3 in this case is CASSFRVRGDTQYF. The DNA sequence follows: TGTGCCAGCAGTTTCAGAGTGAGAGGAGATACGCAGTATTTT. The V and J segments used are TRBV12-3 or TRBV12-4 and TRBJ2-3; no confident D gene assignment can be made. The junction carries 12 bases between V and J, which are trimmed by 3 bases and 5 bases respectively. Its CDR3 holds 14 amino acids, cysteine through phenylalanine. Kept here is only the CDR3 DNA, which spans 42 bases and is read in frame from base 1.